This TCR beta chain came from a study of T cell responses to AZD1222 COVID-19 vaccine. A note on this clone: Its antigen is not known.

Second-dose groups at about 4 or about 12 weeks were pooled. This table comes from immunoSEQ multiplex PCR, and its TCRdb copy is limited to in-frame clones, with some not included. The repertoire holds 180,000 or so clones, with about nine tenths as singletons. V dropped 4 bases and J dropped 8 bases, with 10 bases sitting between them. Germline lookup yields CDR1 KGHDR and CDR2 SFDVKD. This CDR3 has 12 amino acids. Study-level results: Along spike, vaccine-associated CD4 TCRs were found throughout, with dominance at 160-218 and 743-854. Repertoires were obtained solely post-peak T cell response. Donors were chiefly white British, with a greater number of females, and clonal diversity was perhaps underestimated.

This clonotype was obtained from an adult who received the AZD1222 COVID-19 vaccine. The genes are TRBV24-1 and TRBJ1-2; maybe TRBD1 (6 bases). This sample comprised peripheral blood, obtained 28 days after the second AZD1222 dose. The CDR3 nucleotides are TGTGCCACCAGTGACGGGGGCGTGGGCTACACCTTC. Its translation is CATSDGGVGYTF.